Listed below are T cell receptor beta chains from one sample, sequenced in a study of blood T cells in healthy people across ages. TCRdb itself ran the 5' RACE reads through MiXCR, one entry per CDR3 protein. The table shows roughly 410,000 distinct CDR3 sequences, with roughly half occurring only once. The sample comprised blood. These receptors were obtained from a man aged 55-75 years in good health. Each CDR3 is given with its conserved first and last residue. A D gene is named only where the DNA matches it firmly. Only some rows state a clone size, as once, few, many or a class for expanded clones.

CDR3nt: TGCAGCGAAAAGACAGGGCGCTTGGAGACCCAGTACTTC
CDR3aa: CSEKTGRLETQYF
j_gene: TRBJ2-5
abundance: NA
d_gene: TRBD1
v_gene: TRBV29-1

CDR3nt: TGTGCCAGCAGCGTAGACGGGGCCGGGGAGACCCAGTACTTC
CDR3aa: CASSVDGAGETQYF
j_gene: TRBJ2-5
abundance: NA
d_gene: NA
v_gene: TRBV7-6

CDR3nt: TGTGCCATCAGTGAGGGCTGGGACGGCGAGCAGTACTTC
CDR3aa: CAISEGWDGEQYF
j_gene: TRBJ2-7
abundance: NA
d_gene: NA
v_gene: TRBV10-3

CDR3nt: TGCAGCGTTGCCCTGCGCCTTGGGGGGGGCCAGCCCCAGCATTTT
CDR3aa: CSVALRLGGGQPQHF
j_gene: TRBJ1-5
abundance: few
d_gene: NA
v_gene: TRBV29-1

CDR3nt: TGCGCCAGCAGCTCCGGGGGGCCCTTCCCCTACAATGAGCAGTTCTTC
CDR3aa: CASSSGGPFPYNEQFF
j_gene: TRBJ2-1
abundance: NA
d_gene: NA
v_gene: TRBV4-3

CDR3nt: TGTGCCAGCAGCCCACAGGGGAGGAACGAAAAACTGTTTTTT
CDR3aa: CASSPQGRNEKLFF
j_gene: TRBJ1-4
abundance: few
d_gene: TRBD1
v_gene: TRBV7-8

CDR3nt: TGCAGTGCTAGAAACAGTGCGACAGATACGCAGTATTTT
CDR3aa: CSARNSATDTQYF
j_gene: TRBJ2-3
abundance: NA
d_gene: NA
v_gene: TRBV20-1

CDR3nt: TGCAGCGTCCCCGGGGCCGGAGGCTACGAGCAGTACTTC
CDR3aa: CSVPGAGGYEQYF
j_gene: TRBJ2-7
abundance: NA
d_gene: NA
v_gene: TRBV29-1

CDR3nt: TGTGCCAGCAGCCAAGGTGAGGCAGATACGCAGTATTTT
CDR3aa: CASSQGEADTQYF
j_gene: TRBJ2-3
abundance: few
d_gene: NA
v_gene: TRBV4-2

CDR3nt: TGCAGTGCTAATAGCGGGGGGGCAGGAGATACGCAGTATTTT
CDR3aa: CSANSGGAGDTQYF
j_gene: TRBJ2-3
abundance: few
d_gene: TRBD2
v_gene: TRBV20-1

CDR3nt: TGCAGTGCGCCATCTGGGGCCAACGTCCTGACTTTC
CDR3aa: CSAPSGANVLTF
j_gene: TRBJ2-6
abundance: many
d_gene: NA
v_gene: TRBV20-1

CDR3nt: TGCAGTGCTAGAGATCCCGGACTAGTATTCTACGAGCAGTACTTC
CDR3aa: CSARDPGLVFYEQYF
j_gene: TRBJ2-7
abundance: few
d_gene: TRBD2
v_gene: TRBV20-1

CDR3nt: TGTGCCTGGACCAGGGCCGGGACTAGCGCTCTCAGCACAGATACGCAGTATTTT
CDR3aa: CAWTRAGTSALSTDTQYF
j_gene: TRBJ2-3
abundance: once
d_gene: TRBD2
v_gene: TRBV30

CDR3nt: TGTGCCAGCAGTGATCGGAACAGGGGGCAGAATGAGCAGTTCTTC
CDR3aa: CASSDRNRGQNEQFF
j_gene: TRBJ2-1
abundance: few
d_gene: TRBD1
v_gene: TRBV25-1

CDR3nt: TGTGCCAGCAGCTTAGTATCAGGGACTAACACTGAAGCTTTCTTT
CDR3aa: CASSLVSGTNTEAFF
j_gene: TRBJ1-1
abundance: NA
d_gene: NA
v_gene: TRBV11-2